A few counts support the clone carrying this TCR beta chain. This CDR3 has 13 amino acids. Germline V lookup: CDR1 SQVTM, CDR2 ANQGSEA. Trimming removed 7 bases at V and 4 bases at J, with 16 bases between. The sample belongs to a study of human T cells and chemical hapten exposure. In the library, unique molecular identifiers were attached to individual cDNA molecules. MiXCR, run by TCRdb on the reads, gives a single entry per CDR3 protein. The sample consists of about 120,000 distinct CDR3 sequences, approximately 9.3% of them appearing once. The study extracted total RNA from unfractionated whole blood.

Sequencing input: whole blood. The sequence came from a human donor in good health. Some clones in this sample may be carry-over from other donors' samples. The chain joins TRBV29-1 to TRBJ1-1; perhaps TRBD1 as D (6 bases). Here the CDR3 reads CSAEGGSGTEAFF. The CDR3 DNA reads TGCAGCGCCGAAGGGGGATCGGGCACTGAAGCTTTCTTT. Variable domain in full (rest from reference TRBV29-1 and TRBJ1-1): SAVISQKPSRDICQRGTSLTIQCQVDSQVTMMFWYRQQPGQSLTLIATANQGSEATYESGFVIDKFPISRPNLTFSTLTVSNMSPEDSSIYLCSAEGGSGTEAFFGQGTRLTVV.